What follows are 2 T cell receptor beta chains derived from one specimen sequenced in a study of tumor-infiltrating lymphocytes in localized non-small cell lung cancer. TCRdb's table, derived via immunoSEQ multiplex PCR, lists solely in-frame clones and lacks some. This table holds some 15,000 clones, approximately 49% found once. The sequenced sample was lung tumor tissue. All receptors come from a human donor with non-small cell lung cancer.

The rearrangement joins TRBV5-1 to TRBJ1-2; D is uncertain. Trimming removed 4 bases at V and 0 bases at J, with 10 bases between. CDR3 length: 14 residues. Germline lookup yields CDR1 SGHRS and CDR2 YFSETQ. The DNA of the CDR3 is TGCGCCAGCAGCCGCTTGGATCCTAACTATGGCTACACCTTC. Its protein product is CASSRLDPNYGYTF.

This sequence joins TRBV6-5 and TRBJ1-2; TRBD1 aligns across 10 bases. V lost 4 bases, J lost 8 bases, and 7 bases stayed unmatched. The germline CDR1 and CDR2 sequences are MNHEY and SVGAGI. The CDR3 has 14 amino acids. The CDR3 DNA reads TGTGCCAGCAGTTCGACAGGGGGCGCGGGGGGCTACACCTTC. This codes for CASSSTGGAGGYTF.